The 21 T cell receptor beta chains below come from one sample, sequenced in a study of shared clonotypes between healthy human individuals. The naive CD8 subset, CD45RO-negative cells positively selected for CCR7, excluded terminally differentiated effector memory CD45RA+ cells. TCRdb's table, derived via immunoSEQ multiplex PCR, lists solely in-frame clones and lacks some. The table lists about 580,000 clones, about 98% of them singletons, with 0.25% to 0.35% in the top ten. Sample: naive CD8+ T cells sorted from blood. Receptors were obtained from a man younger than 40 in good health.

The chain employs TRBV6-6 and TRBJ1-5; 9 bases match TRBD1. The CDR3 length is 15 residues. The trim removed 4 bases at V and 5 bases at J, leaving 6 bases unmatched. Germline V lookup: CDR1 MNHNY, CDR2 SVGAGI (reference sequence). CDR3 DNA: TGTGCCAGCAGTTCACGGACAGGGGAATATCAGCCCCAGCATTTT. Its protein product is CASSSRTGEYQPQHF.

The gene calls are TRBV27 and TRBJ2-1, with D perhaps TRBD2 (5 bases). Deletions cut 8 bases from V and 4 bases from J, with 9 bases between. The CDR3 spans 12 residues. Germline CDR1 and CDR2: MNHEY and SMNVEV (reference sequence). CDR3: CASSSQYNEQFF. The CDR3 nucleotides read TGTGCCAGCTCTAGCCAGTACAATGAGCAGTTCTTC.

The V gene is TRBV5-8, the J gene TRBJ1-2; 7 bases fit TRBD1. V dropped 4 bases and J dropped 2; count of bases not matched to a gene: 11. Germline CDR1 and CDR2: SGHTS and YDEGEE. The CDR3 has 16 amino acids. The CDR3 nucleotides read TGTGCCAGCAGCCTGACAGGGTCTGACGGGAACTATGGCTACACCTTC. This translates into CASSLTGSDGNYGYTF.

The chain employs TRBV13 and TRBJ2-5; 14 positions agree with TRBD2. The CDR3 sequence is 16 residues long. CDR1 is PRHDT, CDR2 FYEKMQ, per germline (reference sequence). The V and J ends lost 5 bases and 5 bases, in that order; junction bases with no gene match: 7. The CDR3 DNA sequence: TGTGCCAGCAGCGCAAGGACTAGCGGGAGGTGGGAGACCCAGTACTTC. As protein: CASSARTSGRWETQYF.

V usage is TRBV11-2 and J usage is TRBJ2-7, with no clear D. The CDR3 has 13 residues. Germline CDR1 is SGHAT and CDR2 is FQNNGV. V dropped 1 base and J dropped 7 bases, with 11 bases sitting between them. The DNA for the CDR3 is TGTGCCAGCAGCTTAGGGTCCATTCCTGAGCAGTACTTC. It translates to CASSLGSIPEQYF.

The CDR3 protein is CASSQGAAPNYEQYF. In DNA form, the CDR3 reads TGCGCCAGCAGCCAAGGGGCAGCCCCTAACTACGAGCAGTACTTC. V usage is TRBV4-1 and J usage is TRBJ2-7; D not resolved. The CDR3 totals 15 residues. The V and J ends lost 1 base and 3 bases respectively, with 13 bases between them. From germline, CDR1 is MGHRA and CDR2 YSYEKL.

The chain employs TRBV5-6 and TRBJ2-3; D is undetermined. The germline V gene encodes CDR1 SGHDT and CDR2 YYEEEE. The CDR3 runs to 12 residues. V lost 2 bases, J lost 4 bases, and 5 bases lay in between. The CDR3 sequence is CASSFGPDTQYF. The CDR3, as DNA: TGTGCCAGCAGCTTTGGGCCAGATACGCAGTATTTT.

This rearrangement joins TRBV5-1 to TRBJ2-5, with a weak D call TRBD1 (6 bases). In germline, CDR1 is SGHRS, CDR2 YFSETQ. This CDR3 has 15 amino acids. Trimming took off 3 bases at V and 3 bases at J, with 15 bases between the two ends. The CDR3 bases are TGCGCCAGCAGCTGGGTGTGGGGGCCGGAAGAGACCCAGTACTTC. It encodes CASSWVWGPEETQYF.

The V gene is TRBV7-6, the J gene TRBJ2-5; D uncertain. V was shortened by 5 bases and J by 4 bases, with 8 bases between the two germline ends. The CDR3 contains 12 residues. CDR1 and CDR2 from the germline V gene are SGHVS and FNYEAQ. CDR3 nucleotide sequence: TGTGCCAGCAGCCAAGTTGCAGAGACCCAGTACTTC. Protein sequence: CASSQVAETQYF.

The V gene is TRBV6-5, the J gene TRBJ2-5, with 8 bases aligning to TRBD2. The trim removed 7 bases at V and 5 bases at J, leaving 9 bases unmatched. In germline, CDR1 is MNHEY, CDR2 SVGAGI. The CDR3 totals 14 residues. The CDR3: CASTPAGAQETQYF. DNA for the CDR3: TGTGCCAGCACCCCAGCGGGAGCTCAGGAGACCCAGTACTTC.

J is TRBJ1-1 and V is TRBV4-1; 7 positions match TRBD1. V lost 3 bases and J lost 5; bases outside the gene matches: 6. This CDR3 spans 14 amino acids. CDR1 is MGHRA and CDR2 is YSYEKL in the germline V gene. The CDR3, as DNA: TGCGCCAGCAGCCAGGGAGGGGGCGCGACTGAAGCTTTCTTT. It encodes CASSQGGGATEAFF.

This chain connects TRBV29-1 to TRBJ2-3; 10 bases match TRBD2. Germline V lookup: CDR1 SQVTM, CDR2 ANQGSEA. This CDR3 comprises 13 residues. V lost 5 bases, J lost 4 bases, and 3 bases stayed unmatched. The CDR3 here is CSVFGLAADTQYF. DNA for the CDR3: TGCAGCGTTTTTGGACTAGCGGCAGATACGCAGTATTTT.

This chain connects TRBV6-1 to TRBJ2-2; a weak D match, TRBD1 (6 bases). The CDR3 spans 18 residues. V was clipped by 2 bases and J by 4 bases, with 20 bases between them. Germline-derived CDR1 and CDR2 are MNHNS and SASEGT. CDR3 sequence: CASSESWTETASTGELFF. In DNA, the CDR3 is TGTGCCAGCAGTGAATCGTGGACAGAGACGGCGAGCACCGGGGAGCTGTTTTTT.

J is TRBJ2-5 and V is TRBV29-1, with a possible D match to TRBD2 (6 bases). The germline V gene encodes CDR1 SQVTM and CDR2 ANQGSEA. V was shortened by 3 bases and J by 0 bases, with 23 bases between the two germline ends. This CDR3 contains 18 residues. The CDR3 reads CSVEGVGLTRGYQETQYF. In nucleotides, the CDR3 is TGCAGCGTTGAGGGAGTCGGGCTGACTAGAGGTTACCAAGAGACCCAGTACTTC.

This clone was recorded once. V gene TRBV6-1 combines with J gene TRBJ2-5; D not certain. This CDR3 has 12 amino acids. From germline, CDR1 is MNHNS and CDR2 SASEGT. Trimming pared 6 bases from V and 5 bases from J, leaving 10 bases between. The DNA of the CDR3 is TGTGCCAGCAGCCCACAGCGCGAGACCCAGTACTTC. This gives the protein CASSPQRETQYF.

The genes are TRBV29-1 and TRBJ2-7; 10 nucleotides agree with TRBD2. From germline, CDR1 is SQVTM and CDR2 ANQGSEA. The junction had 10 bases not matched to a gene; V was cut back by 6 bases and J by 5 bases. This CDR3 spans 14 amino acids. Here the CDR3 reads CSVVIAGGPDEQYF. The DNA of the CDR3 is TGCAGCGTGGTGATAGCGGGAGGTCCCGACGAGCAGTACTTC.

CDR3 nucleotides: TGCAGCGTTGAGGTTAGCGGGAGAGATGAGACCCAGTACTTC. Its translation is CSVEVSGRDETQYF. The genes are TRBV29-1 and TRBJ2-5, with TRBD2 matching 9 bases. J gave up 5 bases and V 3 bases, and 7 bases lay outside the gene matches. This CDR3 is built from 14 residues. Germline V lookup: CDR1 SQVTM, CDR2 ANQGSEA. The variable domain in full, with the rest retrieved from reference TRBV29-1 and TRBJ2-5, is SAVISQKPSRDICQRGTSLTIQCQVDSQVTMMFWYRQQPGQSLTLIATANQGSEATYESGFVIDKFPISRPNLTFSTLTVSNMSPEDSSIYLCSVEVSGRDETQYFGPGTRLLVL.

The chain links TRBV28 to TRBJ1-1, with 7 nucleotides matching TRBD1. The J segment lost 2 bases and the V segment lost 4 bases, leaving 13 bases of the junction unmatched. The germline V gene has CDR1 MDHEN and CDR2 SYDVKM. This CDR3 spans 17 amino acids. Here the CDR3 reads CASSSRVTGLINTEAFF. The CDR3, as DNA: TGTGCCAGCAGTTCTAGAGTGACAGGGCTAATAAACACTGAAGCTTTCTTT.

The chain couples TRBV27 to TRBJ2-4; D not resolved. Germline loops: CDR1 MNHEY, CDR2 SMNVEV (reference sequence). CDR3 length equals 14 residues. Trimming cost V 6 bases and J 0 bases, with 9 bases left between them. For the CDR3, the DNA is TGTGCCAGCAGCCCCTCTAGAGCCAAAAACATTCAGTACTTC. Translation: CASSPSRAKNIQYF.

The rearrangement uses TRBV5-4 and TRBJ1-4; perhaps TRBD1 as D (5 bases). The CDR3 covers 16 residues. Between the trimmed V and J ends, which lost 3 bases and 8 bases, there was a span of 20 bases. Germline CDR1 reads SGHNT; CDR2 reads YYREEE (reference sequence). CDR3 residues: CASSSKPGRRYEKLFF. CDR3 nucleotides: TGTGCCAGCAGCTCGAAACCGGGACGCAGGTACGAAAAACTGTTTTTT. Full variable domain (missing parts from reference TRBV5-4 and TRBJ1-4): ETGVTQSPTHLIKTRGQQVTLRCSSQSGHNTVSWYQQALGQGPQFIFQYYREEENGRGNFPPRFSGLQFPNYSSELNVNALELDDSALYLCASSSKPGRRYEKLFFGSGTQLSVL.

The chain is built from TRBV2 and TRBJ2-7; D possibly uses TRBD1 or TRBD2 (5 bases each). The CDR3 is 16 residues long. Germline V gene data show CDR1 as SNHLY and CDR2 as FYNNEI. Trimming shortened V by 3 bases and J by 0 bases, and 15 bases separated the two germline ends. The CDR3 protein is CASSELGTRGSYEQYF. CDR3 DNA: TGTGCCAGCAGTGAGTTAGGGACCCGTGGCTCCTACGAGCAGTACTTC. Combining the CDR3 with reference TRBV2 and TRBJ2-7 gives the whole variable domain EPEVTQTPSHQVTQMGQEVILRCVPISNHLYFYWYRQILGQKVEFLVSFYNNEISEKSEIFDDQFSVERPDGSNFTLKIRSTKLEDSAMYFCASSELGTRGSYEQYFGPGTRLTVT.